This T cell receptor (beta chain) was identified during a study of shared clonotypes between healthy human individuals. The wider study: The plates for each donor numbered three CD4 naive, three CD4 memory, two CD8 naive and one CD8 memory. The study's findings and limits: It was anticipated that sequencing depth would influence how many clonotypes donors shared. Memory subsets generally showed lower estimated richness than naive subsets.

The CDR3 has 13 residues. The V gene end was trimmed by 3 bases and the J gene end by 3 bases; junction bases not matched to a gene: 0. CDR1 and CDR2 from the germline V gene are KGHSH and LQKENI. Authors' data handling: Filtering of immunoSEQ junctional sequences could not match full-length read filtering. Produced via immunoSEQ multiplex PCR; TCRdb's table is partial and in-frame only. V, J and clone size are those of that table, while D and trimming were read from the DNA. The table has about 2.3 million clones, around 93% seen once; the top ten hold 0.37%. As for this clone: Its antigen is unidentified. Other DNA sequences in the sample encode the same CDR3.

This sequence originates from a man aged 18 to 30 in good health. Some clones in this sample may be carry-over from other donors' samples. Sequenced material: naive CD4+ T cells from PBMCs. The subset is: CD45RA+ positively selected. V and J are TRBV18 and TRBJ1-2; 8 bases are shared with TRBD1. CDR3 in DNA: TGTGCCAGCTCACCGGACAGGGACTATGGCTACACCTTC. This encodes CASSPDRDYGYTF.